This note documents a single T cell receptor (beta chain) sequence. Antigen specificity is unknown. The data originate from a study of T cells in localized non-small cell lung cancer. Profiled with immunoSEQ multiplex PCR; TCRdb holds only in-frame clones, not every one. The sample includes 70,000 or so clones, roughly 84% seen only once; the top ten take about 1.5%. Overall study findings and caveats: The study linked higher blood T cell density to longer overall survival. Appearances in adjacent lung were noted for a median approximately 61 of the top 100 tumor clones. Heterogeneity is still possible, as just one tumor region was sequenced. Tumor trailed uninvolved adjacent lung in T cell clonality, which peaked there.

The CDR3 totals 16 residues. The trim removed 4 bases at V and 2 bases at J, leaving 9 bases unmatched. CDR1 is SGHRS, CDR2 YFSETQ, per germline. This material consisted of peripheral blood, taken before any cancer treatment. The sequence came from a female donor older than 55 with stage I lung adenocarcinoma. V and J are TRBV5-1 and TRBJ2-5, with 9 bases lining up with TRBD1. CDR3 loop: CASSQGTGLLQETQYF. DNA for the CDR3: TGCGCCAGCAGCCAAGGGACAGGGCTACTTCAAGAGACCCAGTACTTC. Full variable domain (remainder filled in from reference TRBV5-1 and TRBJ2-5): KAGVTQTPRYLIKTRGQQVTLSCSPISGHRSVSWYQQTPGQGLQFLFEYFSETQRNKGNFPGRFSGRQFSNSRSEMNVSTLELGDSALYLCASSQGTGLLQETQYFGPGTRLLVL.